This T cell receptor beta chain originates from a study of T cell responses to AZD1222 COVID-19 vaccine. As for the study in general: Second doses were pooled across both intervals (about 4 or about 12 weeks). Overall study findings and caveats: The study identified only a handful of AZD1222 recipients as seropositive at baseline. Regions 160-218 and 743-854 held dominance among vaccine-associated CD4 TCRs, which spanned spike. Clonal diversity was possibly underestimated, and the donors were mostly white British, with more females.

Assay: immunoSEQ multiplex PCR; the TCRdb copy retains only in-frame clones and omits some. The data show 150,000 to 200,000 clones, around 90% seen once. As for this clone: Its target is unknown. It differs at one base from a far larger clone, so likely a read error.

Germline CDR1 is SGHAT and CDR2 is FQDESV (reference sequence). V lost 1 base to trimming and J lost 3 bases, with 0 bases between them. The CDR3 is made up of 11 amino acids. The starting material was peripheral blood, obtained on day 0 of AZD1222 vaccination. The V and J genes are TRBV11-1 and TRBJ2-5; D not certain. The sequence came from an adult in good health. CDR3 coding DNA: TGTGCCAGCAGCTTAGAAGAGACCCAGTACTTC. Its translation is CASSLEETQYF.